The source of this T cell receptor (beta chain) is a study of regulatory T cells in long-lasting Graves disease. Building the TCR beta libraries relied on iRepertoire HTBI primers, and CDR3 regions underwent Arm-PCR. TCRdb analysed the multiplex PCR reads with MiXCR anew, one entry per CDR3 protein. Here the sample spans a few hundred thousand distinct CDR3 sequences, around 18% being singletons. Time point defined: newly diagnosed GD, antithyroid drugs for less than 3 months. From RNA extracted from PBMCs, the TCR library was made. CDR1 and CDR2 (germline): DFQATT, SNEGSKA (reference sequence). The CDR3 loop spans 13 amino acids. With 6 bases removed from V and 9 bases from J, the gap between germline ends came to 15 bases. These sequences were also reported in another study, on T cells in Graves' hyperthyroidism and ophthalmopathy. As that report states: Clinical symptoms, serum thyroxine, TRAb, thyroid ultrasound and orbital computed tomography informed diagnoses.

The chain combines TRBV20-1 with TRBJ1-6, with a possible D match to TRBD1 (5 bases). The specimen was peripheral blood mononuclear cells (PBMCs), collected at new diagnosis, from a patient treated with antithyroid drugs. The receptor comes from a woman aged 25-40 years with Graves disease. The CDR3 region has the DNA TGCAGTGCCCCCAAAGGGGAGGGTTCACCCCTCCACTTT. This sequence encodes CSAPKGEGSPLHF.